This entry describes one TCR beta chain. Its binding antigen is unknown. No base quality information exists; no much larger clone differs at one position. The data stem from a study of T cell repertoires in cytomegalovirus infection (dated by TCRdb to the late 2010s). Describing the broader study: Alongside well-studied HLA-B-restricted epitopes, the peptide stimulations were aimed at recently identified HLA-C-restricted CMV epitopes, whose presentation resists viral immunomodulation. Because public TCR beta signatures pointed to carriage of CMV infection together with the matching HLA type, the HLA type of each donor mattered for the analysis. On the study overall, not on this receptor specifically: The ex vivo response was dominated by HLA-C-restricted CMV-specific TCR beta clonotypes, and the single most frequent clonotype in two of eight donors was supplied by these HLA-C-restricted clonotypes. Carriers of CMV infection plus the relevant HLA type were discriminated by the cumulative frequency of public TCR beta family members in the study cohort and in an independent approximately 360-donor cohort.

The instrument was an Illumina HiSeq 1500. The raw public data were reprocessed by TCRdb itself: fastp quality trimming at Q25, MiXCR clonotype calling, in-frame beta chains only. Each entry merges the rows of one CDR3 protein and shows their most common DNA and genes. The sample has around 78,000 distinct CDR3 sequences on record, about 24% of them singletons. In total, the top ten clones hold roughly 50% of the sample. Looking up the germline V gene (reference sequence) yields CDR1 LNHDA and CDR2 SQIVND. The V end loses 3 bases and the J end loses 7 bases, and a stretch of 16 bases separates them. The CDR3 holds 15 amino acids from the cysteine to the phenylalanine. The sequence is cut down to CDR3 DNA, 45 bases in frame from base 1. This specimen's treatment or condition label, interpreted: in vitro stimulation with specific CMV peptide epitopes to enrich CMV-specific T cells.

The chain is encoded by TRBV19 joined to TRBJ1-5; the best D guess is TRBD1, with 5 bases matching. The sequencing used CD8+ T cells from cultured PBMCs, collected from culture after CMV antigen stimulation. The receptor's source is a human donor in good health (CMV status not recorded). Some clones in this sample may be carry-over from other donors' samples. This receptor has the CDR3 CASSISAGLTQPQHF. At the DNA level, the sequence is TGTGCCAGTAGTATTTCGGCAGGGCTTACGCAGCCCCAGCATTTT.